This T cell receptor beta chain was captured in a study of blood T cells in healthy people across ages. The junction had 6 bases not matched to a gene; V was cut back by 5 bases and J by 5 bases. Germline CDR1 DFQATT, CDR2 SNEGSKA (reference sequence). The CDR3 has 14 residues. A J-beta primer mix and a sample-barcoded 5' primer were used in a second PCR of about 7 to 12 cycles. Each cDNA was tagged by a template-switch adaptor containing 12 random nucleotides. TCRdb re-called the 5' RACE reads with MiXCR, one entry per CDR3 protein. The profile covers approximately 800,000 distinct CDR3 sequences, with 20% to 25% appearing a single time and more than 3% taken by the ten largest. This clonotype occurred a few times. These data also formed part of another study, on T cells of mothers and their children. That paper states: Overlap measured in related mother-child pairs was slightly, non-significantly higher than in unrelated pairs.

This sequence originates from a boy aged 5-17 years in good health. Sequencing was performed on blood. This sequence joins TRBV20-1 and TRBJ2-2; 9 bases align to TRBD2. The CDR3 coding sequence is TGCAGTGCTCGGTTAGCGGGGGCTACCGGGGAGCTGTTTTTT. The encoded protein is CSARLAGATGELFF.